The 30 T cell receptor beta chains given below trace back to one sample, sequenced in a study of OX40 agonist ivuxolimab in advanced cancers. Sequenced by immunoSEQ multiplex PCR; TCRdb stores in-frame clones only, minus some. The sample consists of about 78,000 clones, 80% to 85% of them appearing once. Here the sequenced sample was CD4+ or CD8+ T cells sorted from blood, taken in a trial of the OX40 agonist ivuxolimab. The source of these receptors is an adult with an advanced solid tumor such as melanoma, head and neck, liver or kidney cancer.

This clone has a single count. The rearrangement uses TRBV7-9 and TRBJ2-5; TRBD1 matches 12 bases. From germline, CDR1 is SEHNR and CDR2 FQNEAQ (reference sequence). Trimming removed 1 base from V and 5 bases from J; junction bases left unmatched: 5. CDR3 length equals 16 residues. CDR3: CASSLGGQGAAETQYF. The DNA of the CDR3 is TGTGCCAGCAGCTTAGGGGGACAGGGGGCAGCGGAGACCCAGTACTTC.

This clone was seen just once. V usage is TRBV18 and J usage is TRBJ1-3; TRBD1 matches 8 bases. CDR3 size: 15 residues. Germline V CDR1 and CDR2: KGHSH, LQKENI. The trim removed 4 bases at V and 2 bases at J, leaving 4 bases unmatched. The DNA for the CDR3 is TGTGCCAGCTCACTCTCGGACAGGGCTGGAAACACCATATATTTT. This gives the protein CASSLSDRAGNTIYF.

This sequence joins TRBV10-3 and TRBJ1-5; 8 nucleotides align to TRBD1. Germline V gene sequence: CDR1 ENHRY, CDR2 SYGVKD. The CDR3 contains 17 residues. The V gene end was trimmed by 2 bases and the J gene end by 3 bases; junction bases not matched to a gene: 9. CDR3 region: CAISERTPGGNNQPQHF. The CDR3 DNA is TGTGCCATCAGTGAGCGAACCCCAGGGGGCAACAATCAGCCCCAGCATTTT.

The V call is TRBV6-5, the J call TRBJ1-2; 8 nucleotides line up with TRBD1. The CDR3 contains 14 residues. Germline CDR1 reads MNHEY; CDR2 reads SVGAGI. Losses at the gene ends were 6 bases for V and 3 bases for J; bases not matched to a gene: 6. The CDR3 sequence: CASRKQGGDYGYTF. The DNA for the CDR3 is TGTGCCAGCAGGAAACAGGGGGGAGACTATGGCTACACCTTC.

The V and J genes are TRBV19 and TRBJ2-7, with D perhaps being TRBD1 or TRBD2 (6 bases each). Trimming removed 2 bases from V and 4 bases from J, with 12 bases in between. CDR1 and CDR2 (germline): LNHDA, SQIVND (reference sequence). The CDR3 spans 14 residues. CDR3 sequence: CASSIKTGTYEQYF. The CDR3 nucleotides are TGTGCCAGTAGTATAAAAACAGGGACTTACGAGCAGTACTTC.

This chain's CDR3 is CASSRTLYSTGELFF. CDR3 sequence (DNA): TGCGCCAGCAGCCGAACATTATACTCCACCGGGGAGCTGTTTTTT. The J gene is TRBJ2-2, the V gene TRBV4-3; D unresolved. This CDR3 contains 15 residues. CDR1 is LGHNA and CDR2 is YSLEER in the germline V gene. Trimming took 4 bases from V and 4 from J, leaving 13 bases between them.

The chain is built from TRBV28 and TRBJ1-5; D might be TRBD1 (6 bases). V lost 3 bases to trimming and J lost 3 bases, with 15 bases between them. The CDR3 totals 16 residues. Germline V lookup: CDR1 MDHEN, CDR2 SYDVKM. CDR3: CASSFASGDNNQPQHF. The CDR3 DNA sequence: TGTGCCAGCAGTTTTGCGTCAGGGGACAACAATCAGCCCCAGCATTTT. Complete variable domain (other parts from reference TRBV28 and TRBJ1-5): DVKVTQSSRYLVKRTGEKVFLECVQDMDHENMFWYRQDPGLGLRLIYFSYDVKMKEKGDIPEGYSVSREKKERFSLILESASTNQTSMYLCASSFASGDNNQPQHFGDGTRLSIL.

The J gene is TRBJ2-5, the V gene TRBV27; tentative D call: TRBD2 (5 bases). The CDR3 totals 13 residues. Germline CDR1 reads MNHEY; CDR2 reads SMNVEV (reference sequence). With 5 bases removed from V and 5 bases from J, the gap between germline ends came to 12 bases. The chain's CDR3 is CASSLTRLETQYF. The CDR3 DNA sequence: TGTGCCAGCAGTCTAACTAGGTTGGAGACCCAGTACTTC.

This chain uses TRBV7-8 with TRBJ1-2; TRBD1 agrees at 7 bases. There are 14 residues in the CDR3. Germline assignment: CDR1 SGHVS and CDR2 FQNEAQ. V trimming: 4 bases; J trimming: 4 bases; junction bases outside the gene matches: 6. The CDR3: CASSSMQGGYGYTF. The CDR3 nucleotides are TGTGCCAGCAGCTCGATGCAGGGGGGCTATGGCTACACCTTC.

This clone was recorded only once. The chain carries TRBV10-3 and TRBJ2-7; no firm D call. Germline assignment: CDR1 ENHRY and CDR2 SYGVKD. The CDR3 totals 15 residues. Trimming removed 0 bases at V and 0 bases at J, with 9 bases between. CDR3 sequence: CAISESEAASYEQYF. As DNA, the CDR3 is TGTGCCATCAGTGAGTCCGAGGCAGCCTCCTACGAGCAGTACTTC.

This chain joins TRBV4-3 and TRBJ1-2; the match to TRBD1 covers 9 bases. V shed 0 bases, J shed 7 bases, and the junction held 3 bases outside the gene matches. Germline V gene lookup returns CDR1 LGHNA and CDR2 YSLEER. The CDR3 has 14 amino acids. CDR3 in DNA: TGCGCCAGCAGCCAAGAACAGGGGGCGCTTGGCTACACCTTC. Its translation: CASSQEQGALGYTF.

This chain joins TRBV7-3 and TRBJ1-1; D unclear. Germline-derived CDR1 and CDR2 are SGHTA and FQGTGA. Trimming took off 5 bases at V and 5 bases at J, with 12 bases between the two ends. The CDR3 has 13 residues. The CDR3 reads CASSQTKKTEAFF. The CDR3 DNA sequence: TGTGCCAGCAGCCAGACTAAAAAGACTGAAGCTTTCTTT.

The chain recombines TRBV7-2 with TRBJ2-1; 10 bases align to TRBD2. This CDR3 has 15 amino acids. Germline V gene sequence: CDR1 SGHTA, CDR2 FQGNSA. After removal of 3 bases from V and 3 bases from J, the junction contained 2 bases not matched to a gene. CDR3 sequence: CASSFWTSGYNEQFF. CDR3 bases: TGTGCCAGCAGCTTTTGGACTAGCGGCTACAATGAGCAGTTCTTC.

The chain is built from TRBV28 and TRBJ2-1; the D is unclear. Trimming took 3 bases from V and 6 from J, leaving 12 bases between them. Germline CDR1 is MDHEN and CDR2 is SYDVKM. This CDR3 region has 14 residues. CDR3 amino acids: CASSFPGPANEQFF. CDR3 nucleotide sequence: TGTGCCAGCAGTTTCCCCGGACCAGCCAATGAGCAGTTCTTC.

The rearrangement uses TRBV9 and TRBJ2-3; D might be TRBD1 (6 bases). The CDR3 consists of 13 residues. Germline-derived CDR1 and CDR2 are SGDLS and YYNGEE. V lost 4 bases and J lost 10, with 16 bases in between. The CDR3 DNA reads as TGTGCCAGCAGCTTAACAGGGTCCCCGGCGCAGTATTTT. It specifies CASSLTGSPAQYF.

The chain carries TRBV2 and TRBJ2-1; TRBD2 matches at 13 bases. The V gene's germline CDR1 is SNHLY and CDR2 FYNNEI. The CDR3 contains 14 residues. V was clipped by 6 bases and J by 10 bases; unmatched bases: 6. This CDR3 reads CASSVPGLAGEQFF. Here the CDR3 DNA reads TGTGCCAGCAGCGTCCCGGGACTAGCGGGGGAGCAGTTCTTC. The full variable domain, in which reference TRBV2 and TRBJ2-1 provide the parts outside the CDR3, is EPEVTQTPSHQVTQMGQEVILRCVPISNHLYFYWYRQILGQKVEFLVSFYNNEISEKSEIFDDQFSVERPDGSNFTLKIRSTKLEDSAMYFCASSVPGLAGEQFFGPGTRLTVL.

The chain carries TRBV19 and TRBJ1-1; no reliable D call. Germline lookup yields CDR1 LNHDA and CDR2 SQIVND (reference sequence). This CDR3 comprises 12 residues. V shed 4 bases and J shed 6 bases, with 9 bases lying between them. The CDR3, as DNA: TGTGCCAGTAGTACCCGCCGGGCTGAAGCTTTCTTT. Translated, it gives CASSTRRAEAFF.

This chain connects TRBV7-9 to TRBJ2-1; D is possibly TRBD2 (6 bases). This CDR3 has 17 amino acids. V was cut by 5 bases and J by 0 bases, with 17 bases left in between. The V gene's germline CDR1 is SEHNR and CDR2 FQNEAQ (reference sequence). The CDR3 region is CASSRRDLLSSYNEQFF. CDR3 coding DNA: TGTGCCAGCAGCAGACGGGACTTACTTAGCTCCTACAATGAGCAGTTCTTC.

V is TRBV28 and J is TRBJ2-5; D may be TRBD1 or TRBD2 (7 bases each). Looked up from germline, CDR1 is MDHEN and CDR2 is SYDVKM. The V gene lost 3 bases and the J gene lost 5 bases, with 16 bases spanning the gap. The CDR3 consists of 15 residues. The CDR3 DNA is TGTGCCAGCAGTTTGCTTCAGGGGGGGGTTGAGACCCAGTACTTC. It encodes CASSLLQGGVETQYF.

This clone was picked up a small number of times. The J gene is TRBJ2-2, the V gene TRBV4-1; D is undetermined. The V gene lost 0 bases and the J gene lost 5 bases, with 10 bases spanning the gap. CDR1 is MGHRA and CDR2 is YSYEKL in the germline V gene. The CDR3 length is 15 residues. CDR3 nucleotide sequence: TGCGCCAGCAGCCAAGAGGCAGGAGTTACCGGGGAGCTGTTTTTT. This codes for CASSQEAGVTGELFF.

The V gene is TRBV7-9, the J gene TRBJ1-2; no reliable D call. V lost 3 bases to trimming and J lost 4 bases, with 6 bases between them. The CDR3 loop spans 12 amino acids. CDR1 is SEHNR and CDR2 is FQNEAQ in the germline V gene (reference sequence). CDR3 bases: TGTGCCAGCAGCTTCTCAGGCTATGGCTACACCTTC. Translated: CASSFSGYGYTF. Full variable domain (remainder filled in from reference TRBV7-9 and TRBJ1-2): DTGVSQNPRHKITKRGQNVTFRCDPISEHNRLYWYRQTLGQGPEFLTYFQNEAQLEKSRLLSDRFSAERPKGSFSTLEIQRTEQGDSAMYLCASSFSGYGYTFGSGTRLTVV.

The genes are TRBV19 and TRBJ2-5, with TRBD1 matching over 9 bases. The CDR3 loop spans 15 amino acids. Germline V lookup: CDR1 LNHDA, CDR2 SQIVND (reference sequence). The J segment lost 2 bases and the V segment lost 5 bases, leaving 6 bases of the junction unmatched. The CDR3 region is CASSGPGQGQETQYF. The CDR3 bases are TGTGCCAGTAGTGGGCCGGGACAGGGTCAAGAGACCCAGTACTTC.

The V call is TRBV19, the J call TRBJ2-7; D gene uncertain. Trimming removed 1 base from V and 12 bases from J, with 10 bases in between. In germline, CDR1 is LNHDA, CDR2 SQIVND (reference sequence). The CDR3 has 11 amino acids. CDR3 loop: CASSIGPRTYF. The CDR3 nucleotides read TGTGCCAGTAGTATAGGACCTAGAACGTACTTC.

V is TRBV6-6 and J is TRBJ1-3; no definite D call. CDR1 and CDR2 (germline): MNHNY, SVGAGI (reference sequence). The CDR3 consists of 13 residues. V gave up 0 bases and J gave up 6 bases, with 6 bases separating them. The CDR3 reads CASSYSNENTIYF. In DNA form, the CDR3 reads TGTGCCAGCAGTTACTCGAATGAAAACACCATATATTTT.

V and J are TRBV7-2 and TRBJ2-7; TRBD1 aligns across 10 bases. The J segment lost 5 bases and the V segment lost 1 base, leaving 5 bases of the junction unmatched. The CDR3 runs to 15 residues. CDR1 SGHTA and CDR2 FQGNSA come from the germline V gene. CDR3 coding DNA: TGTGCCAGCAGCTTAGAGGGACAGGGGAGTCACGAGCAGTACTTC. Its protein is CASSLEGQGSHEQYF.

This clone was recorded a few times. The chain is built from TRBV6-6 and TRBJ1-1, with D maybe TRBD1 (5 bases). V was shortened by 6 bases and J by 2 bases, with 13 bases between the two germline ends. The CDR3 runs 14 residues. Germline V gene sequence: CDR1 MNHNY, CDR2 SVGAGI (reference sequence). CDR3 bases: TGTGCCAGCAGGGGGGGACGGGCAAACACTGAAGCTTTCTTT. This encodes CASRGGRANTEAFF.

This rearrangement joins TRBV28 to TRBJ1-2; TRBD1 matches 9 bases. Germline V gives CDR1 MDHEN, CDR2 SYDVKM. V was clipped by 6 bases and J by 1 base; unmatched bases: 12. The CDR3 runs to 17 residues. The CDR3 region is CASSLSGTGKLNYGYTF. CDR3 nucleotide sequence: TGTGCCAGCAGCCTCAGCGGGACAGGGAAGCTTAACTATGGCTACACCTTC.

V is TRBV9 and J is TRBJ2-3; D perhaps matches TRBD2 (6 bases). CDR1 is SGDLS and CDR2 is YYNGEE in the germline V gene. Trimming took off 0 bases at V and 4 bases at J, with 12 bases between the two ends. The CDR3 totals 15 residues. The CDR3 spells CASSVAPGRADTQYF. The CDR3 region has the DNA TGTGCCAGCAGCGTAGCTCCCGGGAGAGCAGATACGCAGTATTTT.

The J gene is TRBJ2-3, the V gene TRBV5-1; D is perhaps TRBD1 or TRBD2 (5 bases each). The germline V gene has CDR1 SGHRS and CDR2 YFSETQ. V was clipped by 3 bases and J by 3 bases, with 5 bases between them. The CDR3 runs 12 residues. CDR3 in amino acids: CASSWGTDTQYF. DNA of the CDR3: TGCGCCAGCAGCTGGGGGACAGATACGCAGTATTTT.

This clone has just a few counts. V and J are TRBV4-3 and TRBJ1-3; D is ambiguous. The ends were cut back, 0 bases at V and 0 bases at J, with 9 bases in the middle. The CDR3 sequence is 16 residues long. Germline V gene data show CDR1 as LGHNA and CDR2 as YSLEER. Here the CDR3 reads CASSQDSTTSGNTIYF. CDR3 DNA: TGCGCCAGCAGCCAAGACTCTACAACCTCTGGAAACACCATATATTTT.